This passage covers 24 T cell receptor beta chains from one sample sequenced in a study of graft-versus-host responses after intestinal transplantation. Their cognate antigens are unknown. The method was immunoSEQ multiplex PCR; TCRdb's version includes in-frame clones alone and lacks a portion of them. This table has about 100,000 clones, roughly 84% appearing once. Sequenced material: unstimulated CD4+ T cells sorted from spleen or lymph node cells, taken before transplant. The receptor set was obtained from a human donor who was the organ donor for an intestinal transplant.

This chain connects TRBV25-1 to TRBJ2-2; the D gene could be TRBD1 or TRBD2 (5 bases each). Germline CDR1 and CDR2: MGHDK and SYGVNS. Trimming took 8 bases from V and 1 from J, leaving 11 bases between them. The CDR3 is 14 amino acids. Here the CDR3 DNA reads TGTGCCAGCGGAGGACACGGGAACACCGGGGAGCTGTTTTTT. It is translated as CASGGHGNTGELFF.

The gene calls are TRBV7-9 and TRBJ1-2, with 8 bases fitting TRBD1. Unmatched junction bases numbered 12, after V lost 4 bases and J lost 5 bases. Germline-derived CDR1 and CDR2 are SEHNR and FQNEAQ (reference sequence). The CDR3 spans 16 residues. Here the CDR3 DNA reads TGTGCCAGCAGCTCTCCTGGCAGGGGGCAAGGGTATGGCTACACCTTC. Protein: CASSSPGRGQGYGYTF.

This clone has only a few counts. This chain uses TRBV6-1 with TRBJ1-2; D may be TRBD1 (6 bases). With 9 bases removed from V and 4 bases from J, the gap between germline ends came to 18 bases. The length of the CDR3 is 14 residues. Germline V lookup: CDR1 MNHNS, CDR2 SASEGT. The CDR3 region has the DNA TGTGCCAGTATTTTCAGACAGGATCCCTATGGCTACACCTTC. Protein product: CASIFRQDPYGYTF.

The rearrangement links TRBV2 to TRBJ2-3; TRBD2 aligns across 11 bases. The V gene's germline CDR1 is SNHLY and CDR2 FYNNEI. V gave up 5 bases and J gave up 2 bases; unmatched junction bases: 6. This CDR3 has 16 residues. The CDR3 DNA is TGTGCCAGCAGTCGGCTAGCGGGGGGTTTCACAGATACGCAGTATTTT. Its protein is CASSRLAGGFTDTQYF.

This clone was picked up a small number of times. The rearrangement joins TRBV7-9 to TRBJ2-2; 8 positions match TRBD1. Germline CDR1 SEHNR, CDR2 FQNEAQ (reference sequence). The CDR3 loop spans 14 amino acids. V was clipped by 2 bases and J by 5 bases; unmatched bases: 1. For the CDR3, the DNA is TGTGCCAGCAGCTTACAGGGGGCAACCGGGGAGCTGTTTTTT. It specifies CASSLQGATGELFF.

This clone was seen a single time. This chain connects TRBV7-3 to TRBJ1-2, with D perhaps TRBD1 (6 bases). CDR1 is SGHTA and CDR2 is FQGTGA in the germline V gene. The V gene lost 3 bases and the J gene lost 8 bases, with 13 bases spanning the gap. The CDR3 loop spans 13 amino acids. The CDR3 region has the DNA TGTGCCAGCAGCTTCAATGGGGGGCGCGGCTACACCTTC. The encoded protein is CASSFNGGRGYTF. Based on the CDR3 plus reference TRBV7-3 and TRBJ1-2, the full variable domain is GAGVSQTPSNKVTEKGKYVELRCDPISGHTALYWYRQSLGQGPEFLIYFQGTGAADDSGLPNDRFFAVRPEGSVSTLKIQRTERGDSAVYLCASSFNGGRGYTFGSGTRLTVV.

This clone was seen a single time. V is TRBV7-9 and J is TRBJ2-3; 7 bases line up with TRBD2. The CDR3 contains 18 residues. Germline trimming cut 1 base from V and 2 bases from J; bases unmatched to any gene: 12. The germline gives CDR1 SEHNR, CDR2 FQNEAQ (reference sequence). The CDR3 DNA follows: TGTGCCAGCAGCTTAGGGGGGGGACGAAGGTCTTTCACAGATACGCAGTATTTT. This gives the protein CASSLGGGRRSFTDTQYF.

This chain links TRBV6-1 with TRBJ2-3; 8 bases are a match to TRBD2. Germline lookup yields CDR1 MNHNS and CDR2 SASEGT. Trimming took 8 bases from V and 2 from J; bases not matched to a gene: 6. The CDR3 has 14 amino acids. The CDR3 nucleotides are TGTGCCAGCCCCGGGGGGGCTAACACAGATACGCAGTATTTT. Amino acid sequence: CASPGGANTDTQYF.

The V gene is TRBV5-6, the J gene TRBJ1-5; 11 positions match TRBD1. The germline gives CDR1 SGHDT, CDR2 YYEEEE. There are 17 residues in the CDR3. The trim removed 4 bases at V and 3 bases at J, leaving 9 bases unmatched. DNA of the CDR3: TGTGCCAGCAGCAGAGCCGGGACAGGGGGTTTCAATCAGCCCCAGCATTTT. Its translation is CASSRAGTGGFNQPQHF.

This clone appeared once. This chain links TRBV7-7 with TRBJ1-4; the D is unclear. CDR3 length equals 13 residues. Trimming took 6 bases from V and 7 from J, leaving 12 bases between them. Germline CDR1 reads SSHAT; CDR2 reads FNYEAQ (reference sequence). The CDR3 sequence is CASSPDLGEKLFF. CDR3 sequence (DNA): TGTGCCAGCAGTCCAGATCTCGGTGAAAAACTGTTTTTT.

V is TRBV28 and J is TRBJ2-7; 9 nucleotides agree with TRBD1. V gave up 6 bases and J gave up 2 bases; unmatched junction bases: 11. Germline CDR1 is MDHEN and CDR2 is SYDVKM. The CDR3 is 16 residues long. CDR3 amino acids: CASSDLGTGITYEQYF. As DNA, the CDR3 is TGTGCCAGCAGCGACCTGGGGACAGGGATAACCTACGAGCAGTACTTC.

J is TRBJ2-7 and V is TRBV30; D is perhaps TRBD1 (5 bases). This CDR3 spans 13 amino acids. Looked up from germline, CDR1 is GTSNPN and CDR2 is SVGIG (reference sequence). Trimming pared 4 bases from V and 2 bases from J, leaving 12 bases between. The CDR3 nucleotides are TGTGCCTGGACCCGGAAGGGGCCCTACGAGCAGTACTTC. This translates into CAWTRKGPYEQYF.

V and J are TRBV7-2 and TRBJ2-7, with 7 bases identical to TRBD1. Germline loops: CDR1 SGHTA, CDR2 FQGNSA. This CDR3 has 15 amino acids. The V segment lost 3 bases and the J segment 1 base; nucleotides outside the gene matches: 6. The CDR3 DNA sequence: TGTGCCAGCAGCTTTCGGACAGGTTCTTCCTACGAGCAGTACTTC. This sequence encodes CASSFRTGSSYEQYF. Full variable domain (outside the CDR3, taken from reference TRBV7-2 and TRBJ2-7): GAGVSQSPSNKVTEKGKDVELRCDPISGHTALYWYRQSLGQGLEFLIYFQGNSAPDKSGLPSDRFSAERTGGSVSTLTIQRTQQEDSAVYLCASSFRTGSSYEQYFGPGTRLTVT.

The chain links TRBV6-1 to TRBJ2-7; TRBD2 might be the D (5 bases). V was pared by 6 bases and J by 6 bases, with 21 bases between. Per the germline V gene, CDR1 is MNHNS and CDR2 is SASEGT. This CDR3 comprises 15 residues. CDR3 nucleotide sequence: TGTGCCAGCAGGGGAGCCCGATCCGGAGAGCGCGAGCAGTACTTC. It yields the protein CASRGARSGEREQYF.

This clone was seen only once. V is TRBV9 and J is TRBJ2-5; TRBD1 is a possible D gene (6 bases). This CDR3 is built from 15 residues. Trimming cost V 0 bases and J 4 bases, with 13 bases left between them. CDR1 is SGDLS and CDR2 is YYNGEE in the germline V gene. CDR3 nucleotide sequence: TGTGCCAGCAGCGTAGGGTTAGGGGGTGGAGAGACCCAGTACTTC. It codes for CASSVGLGGGETQYF.

The chain couples TRBV7-2 to TRBJ2-7; 7 nucleotides agree with TRBD2. Germline V lookup: CDR1 SGHTA, CDR2 FQGNSA. The length of the CDR3 is 15 residues. The ends lost 0 bases at V and 5 bases at J; junction bases unmatched: 7. CDR3 sequence: CASSLAGTNVHEQYF. CDR3 in DNA: TGTGCCAGCAGCTTAGCCGGGACTAACGTCCACGAGCAGTACTTC.

The gene calls are TRBV6-5 and TRBJ1-2; D gene unclear. The V and J ends lost 2 bases and 1 base respectively, with 5 bases between them. The CDR3 has 13 residues. In germline, CDR1 is MNHEY, CDR2 SVGAGI. CDR3 amino acids: CASSYRDNYGYTF. DNA for the CDR3: TGTGCCAGCAGTTACAGGGATAACTATGGCTACACCTTC.

CDR3 sequence reads: CASSVEEVSQKFF. The DNA of the CDR3 is TGTGCCAGCAGCGTAGAAGAAGTCTCGCAAAAGTTCTTC. V gene TRBV9 combines with J gene TRBJ2-1; D gene unclear. V gave up 0 bases and J gave up 14 bases, with 15 bases separating them. The CDR3 is made up of 13 amino acids. In germline, CDR1 is SGDLS, CDR2 YYNGEE.

V usage is TRBV14 and J usage is TRBJ2-3; 7 bases align to TRBD2. Trimming at V came to 3 bases and at J to 11 bases, leaving 2 bases not matched to a gene. The CDR3 has 11 amino acids. Per germline, CDR1 SGHDN and CDR2 FVKESK. The CDR3 DNA reads TGTGCCAGCAGCCACGGGAGGAAGCAGTATTTT. It codes for CASSHGRKQYF.

The chain links TRBV28 to TRBJ1-2; tentatively, D is TRBD1 (5 bases). This CDR3 contains 12 residues. CDR1 and CDR2 (germline): MDHEN, SYDVKM. The V end was cut by 9 bases, the J end by 5 bases, with 13 bases between. CDR3 DNA: TGTGCCAGTCAGCAGGGACGATATGGCTACACCTTC. It yields the protein CASQQGRYGYTF.

The genes are TRBV6-1 and TRBJ2-3; D may be TRBD1 (6 bases). CDR1 and CDR2 (germline): MNHNS, SASEGT. CDR3 size: 13 residues. Between the trimmed V and J ends, which lost 2 bases and 8 bases, there was a span of 11 bases. The CDR3 spells CASSEIGGITQYF. CDR3 nucleotide sequence: TGTGCCAGCAGTGAAATAGGGGGTATTACGCAGTATTTT.

The V and J genes are TRBV28 and TRBJ1-2; TRBD1 matches 7 bases. With V trimmed by 2 bases and J by 2 bases, 8 bases remained unmatched. This CDR3 has 16 amino acids. Per germline, CDR1 MDHEN and CDR2 SYDVKM. As DNA, the CDR3 is TGTGCCAGCAGTTTAATAAAAAAGGACAGGAACTATGGCTACACCTTC. This translates into CASSLIKKDRNYGYTF.

The V and J genes are TRBV10-1 and TRBJ2-2; TRBD2 matches 7 bases. The V segment lost 5 bases and the J segment 1 base; nucleotides outside the gene matches: 1. Germline loops: CDR1 WNHNN, CDR2 SYGVQD (reference sequence). This CDR3 has 14 amino acids. In nucleotides, the CDR3 is TGCGCCAGCAGTTCTAGCGGGAACACCGGGGAGCTGTTTTTT. As protein: CASSSSGNTGELFF.

In DNA form, the CDR3 reads TGTGCCAGCAGCTTACCTAGCGGGGGGGCCCGGTACAATGAGCAGTTCTTC. This encodes CASSLPSGGARYNEQFF. The genes are TRBV7-3 and TRBJ2-1, with 12 bases lining up with TRBD2. From germline, CDR1 is SGHTA and CDR2 FQGTGA. CDR3 length equals 17 residues. V gave up 2 bases and J gave up 4 bases; unmatched junction bases: 6.